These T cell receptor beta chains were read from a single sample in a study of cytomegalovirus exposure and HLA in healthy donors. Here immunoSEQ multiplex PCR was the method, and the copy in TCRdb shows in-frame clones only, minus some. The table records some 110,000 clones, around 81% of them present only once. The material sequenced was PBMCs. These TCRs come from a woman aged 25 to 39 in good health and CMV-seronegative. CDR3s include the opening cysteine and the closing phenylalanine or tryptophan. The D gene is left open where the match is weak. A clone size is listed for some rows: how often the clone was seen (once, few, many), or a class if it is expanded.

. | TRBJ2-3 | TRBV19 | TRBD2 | CASRELAGGTDTQYF | TGTGCCAGTAGGGAACTAGCGGGAGGCACAGATACGCAGTATTTT
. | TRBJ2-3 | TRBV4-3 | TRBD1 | CASSQDWGQGADTQYF | TGCGCCAGCAGCCAAGATTGGGGACAGGGGGCAGATACGCAGTATTTT
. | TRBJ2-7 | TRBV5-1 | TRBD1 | CASSLWRGGRQGDPYEQYF | TGCGCCAGCAGCTTGTGGAGGGGCGGACGACAGGGGGACCCCTACGAGCAGTACTTC
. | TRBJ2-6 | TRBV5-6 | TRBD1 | CASSLGDRSSGANVLTF | TGTGCCAGCAGCTTGGGGGACAGGAGCTCTGGGGCCAACGTCCTGACTTTC
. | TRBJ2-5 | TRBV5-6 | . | CASSLAGYEKTQYF | TGTGCCAGCAGCTTGGCAGGGTATGAGAAGACCCAGTACTTC
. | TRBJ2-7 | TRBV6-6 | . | CASRPRGVGHEQYF | TGTGCCAGCAGACCTCGCGGGGTAGGACACGAGCAGTACTTC
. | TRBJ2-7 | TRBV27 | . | CASAVLEGGNEQYF | TGTGCCAGCGCGGTGTTGGAGGGAGGTAACGAGCAGTACTTC
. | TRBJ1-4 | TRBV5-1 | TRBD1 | CASSLTQGAANEKLFF | TGCGCCAGCAGCTTGACACAGGGGGCGGCTAATGAAAAACTGTTTTTT
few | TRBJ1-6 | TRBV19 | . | CASTWDKVLSPLHF | TGTGCCAGTACTTGGGACAAAGTACTTTCACCCCTCCACTTT
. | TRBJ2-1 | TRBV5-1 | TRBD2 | CASSRGLAGGPSSYNEQFF | TGCGCCAGCAGCCGCGGACTAGCGGGAGGCCCTAGCTCCTACAATGAGCAGTTCTTC
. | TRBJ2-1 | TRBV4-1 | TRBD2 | CASSQIAGGSYNEQFF | TGCGCCAGCAGCCAGATAGCGGGAGGGTCCTACAATGAGCAGTTCTTC
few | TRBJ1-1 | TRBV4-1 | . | CASSQDGGTEAFF | TGCGCCAGCAGCCAAGACGGCGGGACTGAAGCTTTCTTT
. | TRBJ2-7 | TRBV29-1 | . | CSVRPQGTYEQYF | TGCAGCGTTCGGCCTCAGGGAACCTACGAGCAGTACTTC
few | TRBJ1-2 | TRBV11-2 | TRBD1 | CASSLDLDRADYGYTF | TGTGCCAGCAGCTTAGATCTAGACAGGGCGGACTATGGCTACACCTTC
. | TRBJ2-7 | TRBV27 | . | CASSLGRGEQYF | TGTGCCAGCAGTTTGGGCCGTGGGGAGCAGTACTTC
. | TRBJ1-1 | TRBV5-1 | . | CASSLAPGADTEAFF | TGCGCCAGCAGCTTGGCCCCAGGGGCAGACACTGAAGCTTTCTTT
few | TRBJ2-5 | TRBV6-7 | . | CANEPWTSQETQYF | TGTGCCAACGAGCCTTGGACAAGCCAAGAGACCCAGTACTTC
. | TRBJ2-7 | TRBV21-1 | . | CASSKALPTGTGYYEQYF | TGTGCCAGCAGCAAAGCGCTTCCCACCGGGACAGGTTACTACGAGCAGTACTTC
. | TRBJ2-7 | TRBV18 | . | CASSPAESGAAYEQYF | TGTGCCAGCTCGCCGGCAGAATCAGGTGCCGCCTACGAGCAGTACTTC
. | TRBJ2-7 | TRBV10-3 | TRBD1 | CATRDRVFYEQYF | TGTGCCACTCGGGACAGGGTCTTCTACGAGCAGTACTTC
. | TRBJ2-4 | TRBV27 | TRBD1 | CASSWGQGNIQYF | TGTGCCAGCAGTTGGGGACAGGGAAACATTCAGTACTTC
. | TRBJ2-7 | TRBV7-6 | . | CASSLSSTEASYEQYF | TGTGCCAGCAGCTTAAGTTCGACGGAGGCTTCCTACGAGCAGTACTTC
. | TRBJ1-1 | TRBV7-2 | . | CASSLNNPNTEAFF | TGTGCCAGCAGCTTAAACAACCCCAACACTGAAGCTTTCTTT
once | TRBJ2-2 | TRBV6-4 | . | CASSRSTNTGELFF | TGTGCCAGCAGTAGGAGTACGAACACCGGGGAGCTGTTTTTT
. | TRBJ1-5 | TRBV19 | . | CASTGGNSNQPQHF | TGTGCCAGTACCGGGGGGAATAGCAATCAGCCCCAGCATTTT